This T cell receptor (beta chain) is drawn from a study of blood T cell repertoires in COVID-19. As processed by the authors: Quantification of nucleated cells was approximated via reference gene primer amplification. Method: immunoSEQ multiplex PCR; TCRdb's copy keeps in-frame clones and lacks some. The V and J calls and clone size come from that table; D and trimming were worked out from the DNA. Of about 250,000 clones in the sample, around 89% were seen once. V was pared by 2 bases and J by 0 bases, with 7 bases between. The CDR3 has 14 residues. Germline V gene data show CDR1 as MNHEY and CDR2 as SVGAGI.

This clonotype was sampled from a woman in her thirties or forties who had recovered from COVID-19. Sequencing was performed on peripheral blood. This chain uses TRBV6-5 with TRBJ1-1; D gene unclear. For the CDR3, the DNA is TGTGCCAGCAGTTACGTGAGCATGAACACTGAAGCTTTCTTT. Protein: CASSYVSMNTEAFF.